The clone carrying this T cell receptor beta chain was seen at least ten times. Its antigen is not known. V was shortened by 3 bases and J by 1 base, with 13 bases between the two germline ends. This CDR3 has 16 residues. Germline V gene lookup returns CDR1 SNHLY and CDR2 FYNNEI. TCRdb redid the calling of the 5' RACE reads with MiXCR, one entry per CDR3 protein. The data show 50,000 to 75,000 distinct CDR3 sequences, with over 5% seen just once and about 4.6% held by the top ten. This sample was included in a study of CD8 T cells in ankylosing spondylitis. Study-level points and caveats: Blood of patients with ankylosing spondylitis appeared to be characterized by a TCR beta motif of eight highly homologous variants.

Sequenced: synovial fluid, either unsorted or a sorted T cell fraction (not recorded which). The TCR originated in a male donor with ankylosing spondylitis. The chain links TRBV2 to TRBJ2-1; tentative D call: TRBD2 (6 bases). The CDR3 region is CASSEFLGGSYNEQFF. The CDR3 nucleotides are TGTGCCAGCAGTGAGTTTTTGGGGGGATCCTACAATGAGCAGTTCTTC.